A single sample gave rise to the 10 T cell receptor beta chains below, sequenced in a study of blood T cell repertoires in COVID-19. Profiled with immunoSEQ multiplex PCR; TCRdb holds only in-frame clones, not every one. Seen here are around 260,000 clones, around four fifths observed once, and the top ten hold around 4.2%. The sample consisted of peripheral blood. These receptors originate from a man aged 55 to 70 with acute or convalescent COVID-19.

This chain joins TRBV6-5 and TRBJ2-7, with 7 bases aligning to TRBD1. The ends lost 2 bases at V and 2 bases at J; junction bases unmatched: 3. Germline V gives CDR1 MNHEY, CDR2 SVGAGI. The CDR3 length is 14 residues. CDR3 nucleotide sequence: TGTGCCAGCAGTTACCGACAGGGTACCTACGAGCAGTACTTC. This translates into CASSYRQGTYEQYF.

The CDR3 here is CSASSSGGPTFYNEQFF. The CDR3 DNA sequence: TGCAGTGCTAGTTCTAGCGGGGGACCTACGTTCTACAATGAGCAGTTCTTC. The rearrangement joins TRBV20-1 to TRBJ2-1; 10 bases align to TRBD2. The germline CDR1 and CDR2 sequences are DFQATT and SNEGSKA (reference sequence). The CDR3 covers 17 residues. V lost 3 bases, J lost 3 bases, and 11 bases stayed unmatched.

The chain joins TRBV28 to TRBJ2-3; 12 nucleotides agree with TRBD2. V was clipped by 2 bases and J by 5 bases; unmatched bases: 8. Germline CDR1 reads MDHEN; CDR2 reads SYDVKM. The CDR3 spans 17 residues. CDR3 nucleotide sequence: TGTGCCAGCAGTTTACCCGCTAGCGGGAGGGCCGGAGATACGCAGTATTTT. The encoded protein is CASSLPASGRAGDTQYF.

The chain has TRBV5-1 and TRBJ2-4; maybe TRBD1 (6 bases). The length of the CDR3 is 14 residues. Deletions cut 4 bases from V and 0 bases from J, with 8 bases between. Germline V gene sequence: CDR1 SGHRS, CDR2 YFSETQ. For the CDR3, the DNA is TGCGCCAGCAGCGTGGGACAAGCCAAAAACATTCAGTACTTC. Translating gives CASSVGQAKNIQYF.

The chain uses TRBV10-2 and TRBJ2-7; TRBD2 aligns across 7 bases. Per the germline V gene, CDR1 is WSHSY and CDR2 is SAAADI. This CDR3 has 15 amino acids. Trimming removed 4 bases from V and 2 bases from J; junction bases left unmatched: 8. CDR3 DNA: TGCGCCAGCAGTGGCCCTAGCGGACCCCCCTACGAGCAGTACTTC. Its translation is CASSGPSGPPYEQYF.

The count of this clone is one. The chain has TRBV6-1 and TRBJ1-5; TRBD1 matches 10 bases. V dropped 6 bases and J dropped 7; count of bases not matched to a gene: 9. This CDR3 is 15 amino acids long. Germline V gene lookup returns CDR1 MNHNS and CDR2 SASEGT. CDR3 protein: CASRYRGQGTQPQHF. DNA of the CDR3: TGTGCCAGCAGGTACCGGGGACAGGGGACCCAGCCCCAGCATTTT.

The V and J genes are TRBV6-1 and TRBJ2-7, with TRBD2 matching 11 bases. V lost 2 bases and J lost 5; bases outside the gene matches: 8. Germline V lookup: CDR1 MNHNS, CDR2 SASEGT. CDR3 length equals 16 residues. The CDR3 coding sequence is TGTGCCAGCAGTGAAAATCTAGCGGGGGGTTACAACGAGCAGTACTTC. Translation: CASSENLAGGYNEQYF.

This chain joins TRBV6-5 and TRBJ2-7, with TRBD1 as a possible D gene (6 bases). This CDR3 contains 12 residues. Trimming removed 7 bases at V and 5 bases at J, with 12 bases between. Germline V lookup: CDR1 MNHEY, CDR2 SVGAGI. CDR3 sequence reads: CASKQGDHEQYF. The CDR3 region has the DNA TGTGCCAGCAAACAGGGCGACCACGAGCAGTACTTC.

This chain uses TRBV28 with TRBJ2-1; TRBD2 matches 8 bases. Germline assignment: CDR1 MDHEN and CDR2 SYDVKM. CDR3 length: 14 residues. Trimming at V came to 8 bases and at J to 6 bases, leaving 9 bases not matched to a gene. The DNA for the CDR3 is TGTGCCAGCGGACGGGCGGGAGGACGCAATGAGCAGTTCTTC. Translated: CASGRAGGRNEQFF.

The CDR3 sequence: CASSLFHGTGELFF. In DNA, the CDR3 is TGTGCCAGCAGTTTATTCCACGGTACCGGGGAGCTGTTTTTT. The V and J genes are TRBV27 and TRBJ2-2; D unclear. V lost 1 base and J 5 bases, leaving 8 bases between the germline ends. The CDR3 contains 14 residues. Germline values: CDR1 MNHEY, CDR2 SMNVEV (reference sequence).